The clone carrying this TCR beta chain was observed a handful of times. The sample originates from a study of control samples from healthy donors and cancer patients. CDR1 and CDR2 (germline): SGHTA, FQGNSA. V lost 5 bases to trimming and J lost 0 bases, with 10 bases between them. The CDR3 has 14 residues. Libraries were prepared by immunoSEQ multiplex PCR; TCRdb keeps only in-frame clonotypes and omits some of them. The sample lists over 80,000 clones, 91% seen once, with about a sixth in the top ten. The chain is built from TRBV7-2 and TRBJ1-2; no reliable D call. This clonotype was obtained from a man aged 25-45 years in good health. Sequenced sample: blood. As DNA, the CDR3 is TGTGCCAGCAGCCCGGGCTCAACTAACTATGGCTACACCTTC. Amino acids: CASSPGSTNYGYTF.